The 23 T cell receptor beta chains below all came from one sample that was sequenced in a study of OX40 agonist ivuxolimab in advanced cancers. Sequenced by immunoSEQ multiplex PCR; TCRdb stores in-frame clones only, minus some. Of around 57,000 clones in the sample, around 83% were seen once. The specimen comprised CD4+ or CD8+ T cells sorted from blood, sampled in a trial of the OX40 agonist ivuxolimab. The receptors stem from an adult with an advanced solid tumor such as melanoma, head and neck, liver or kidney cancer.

The CDR3: CASSQDHIAGALGEQFF. As DNA, the CDR3 is TGCGCCAGCAGCCAAGATCATATAGCGGGGGCTTTAGGTGAGCAGTTCTTC. The rearrangement links TRBV4-3 to TRBJ2-1; 9 bases line up with TRBD2. The CDR3 spans 17 residues. CDR1 LGHNA and CDR2 YSLEER come from the germline V gene. Unmatched junction bases numbered 12, after V lost 0 bases and J lost 9 bases.

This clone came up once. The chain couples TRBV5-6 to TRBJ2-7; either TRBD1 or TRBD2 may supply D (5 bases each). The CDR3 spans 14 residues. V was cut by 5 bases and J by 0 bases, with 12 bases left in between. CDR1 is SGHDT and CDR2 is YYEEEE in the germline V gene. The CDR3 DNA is TGTGCCAGCAGGATGAGAGGGACCTCCTACGAGCAGTACTTC. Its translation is CASRMRGTSYEQYF.

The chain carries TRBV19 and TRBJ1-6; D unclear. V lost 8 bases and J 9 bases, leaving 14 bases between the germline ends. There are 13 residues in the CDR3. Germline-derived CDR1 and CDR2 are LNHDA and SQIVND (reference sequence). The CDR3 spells CASSFSSGSPLHF. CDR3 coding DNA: TGTGCCAGTTCCTTCTCCTCGGGTTCACCCCTCCACTTT.

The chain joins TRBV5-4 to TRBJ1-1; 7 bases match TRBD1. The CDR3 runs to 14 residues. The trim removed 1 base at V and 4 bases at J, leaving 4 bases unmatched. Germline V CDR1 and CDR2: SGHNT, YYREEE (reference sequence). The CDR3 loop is CASSLRGPGTEAFF. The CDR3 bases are TGTGCCAGCAGCTTGAGGGGGCCAGGCACTGAAGCTTTCTTT.

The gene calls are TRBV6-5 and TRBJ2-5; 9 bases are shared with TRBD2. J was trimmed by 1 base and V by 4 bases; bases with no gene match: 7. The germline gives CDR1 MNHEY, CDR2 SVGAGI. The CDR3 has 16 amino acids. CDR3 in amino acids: CASSSRLAAIQETQYF. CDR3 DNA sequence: TGTGCCAGCAGTTCGCGACTAGCGGCTATCCAAGAGACCCAGTACTTC.

In nucleotides, the CDR3 is TGTGCCAGCAGCCCCGACAGGGTCTACAATGAGCAGTTCTTC. Amino acid sequence: CASSPDRVYNEQFF. The V and J genes are TRBV7-2 and TRBJ2-1, with TRBD1 matching 7 bases. This CDR3 region has 14 residues. Germline V gene lookup returns CDR1 SGHTA and CDR2 FQGNSA. V lost 5 bases, J lost 3 bases, and 4 bases stayed unmatched.

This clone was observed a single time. CDR3 sequence reads: CASSLISTDTQYF. The DNA of the CDR3 is TGTGCCAGCAGCCTGATCAGCACAGATACGCAGTATTTT. The chain uses TRBV7-2 and TRBJ2-3; D unclear. V dropped 5 bases and J dropped 0 bases, with 6 bases sitting between them. CDR1 is SGHTA and CDR2 is FQGNSA in the germline V gene. There are 13 residues in the CDR3.

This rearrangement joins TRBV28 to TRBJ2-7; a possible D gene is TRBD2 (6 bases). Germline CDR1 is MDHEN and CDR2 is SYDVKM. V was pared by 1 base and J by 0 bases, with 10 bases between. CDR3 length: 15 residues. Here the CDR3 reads CASSLYGGLSYEQYF. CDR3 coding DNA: TGTGCCAGCAGTTTATACGGGGGTCTCTCCTACGAGCAGTACTTC.

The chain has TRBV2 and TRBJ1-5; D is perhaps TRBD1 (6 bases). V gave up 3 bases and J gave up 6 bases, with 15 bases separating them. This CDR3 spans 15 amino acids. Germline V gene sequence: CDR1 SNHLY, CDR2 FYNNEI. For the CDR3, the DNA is TGTGCCAGCAGTGAGCTACAGGGAGGGGCTCAGCCCCAGCATTTT. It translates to CASSELQGGAQPQHF. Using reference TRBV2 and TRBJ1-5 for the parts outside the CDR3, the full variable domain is EPEVTQTPSHQVTQMGQEVILRCVPISNHLYFYWYRQILGQKVEFLVSFYNNEISEKSEIFDDQFSVERPDGSNFTLKIRSTKLEDSAMYFCASSELQGGAQPQHFGDGTRLSIL.

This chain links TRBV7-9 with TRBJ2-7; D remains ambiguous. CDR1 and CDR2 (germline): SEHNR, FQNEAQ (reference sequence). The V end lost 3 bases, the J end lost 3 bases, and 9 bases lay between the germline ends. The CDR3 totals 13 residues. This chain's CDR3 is CASSFGNDYEQYF. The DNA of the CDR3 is TGTGCCAGCAGCTTCGGCAATGACTACGAGCAGTACTTC. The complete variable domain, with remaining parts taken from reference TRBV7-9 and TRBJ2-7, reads DTGVSQNPRHKITKRGQNVTFRCDPISEHNRLYWYRQTLGQGPEFLTYFQNEAQLEKSRLLSDRFSAERPKGSFSTLEIQRTEQGDSAMYLCASSFGNDYEQYFGPGTRLTVT.

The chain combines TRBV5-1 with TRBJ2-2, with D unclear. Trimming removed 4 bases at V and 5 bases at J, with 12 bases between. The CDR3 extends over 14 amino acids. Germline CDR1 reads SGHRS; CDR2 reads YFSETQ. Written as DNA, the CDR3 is TGCGCCAGCAGCAGGGAAATGTGGACCGGGGAGCTGTTTTTT. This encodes CASSREMWTGELFF.

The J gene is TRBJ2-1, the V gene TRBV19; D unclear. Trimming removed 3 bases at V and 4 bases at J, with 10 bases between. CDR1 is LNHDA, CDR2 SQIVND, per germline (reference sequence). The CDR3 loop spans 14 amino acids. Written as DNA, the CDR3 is TGTGCCAGTAGTATCATCCTGGAGTACAATGAGCAGTTCTTC. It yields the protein CASSIILEYNEQFF.

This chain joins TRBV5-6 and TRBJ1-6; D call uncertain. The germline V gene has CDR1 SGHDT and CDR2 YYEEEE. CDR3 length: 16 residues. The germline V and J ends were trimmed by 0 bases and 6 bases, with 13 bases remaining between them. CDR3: CASSLGRSSRNSPLHF. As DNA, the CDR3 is TGTGCCAGCAGCTTGGGCAGGTCGAGTCGTAATTCACCCCTCCACTTT.

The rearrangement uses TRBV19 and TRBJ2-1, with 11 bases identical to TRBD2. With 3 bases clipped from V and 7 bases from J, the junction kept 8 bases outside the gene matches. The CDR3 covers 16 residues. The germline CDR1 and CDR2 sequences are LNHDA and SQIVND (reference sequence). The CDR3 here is CASSIISGGALNEQFF. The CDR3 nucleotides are TGTGCCAGTAGTATTATTAGCGGGGGGGCCTTGAATGAGCAGTTCTTC.

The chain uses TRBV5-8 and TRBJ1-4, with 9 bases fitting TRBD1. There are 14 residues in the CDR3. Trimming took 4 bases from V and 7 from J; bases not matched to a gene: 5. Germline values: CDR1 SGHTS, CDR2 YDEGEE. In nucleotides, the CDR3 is TGTGCCAGCAGCCGTGACAGGGGGACTGAAAAACTGTTTTTT. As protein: CASSRDRGTEKLFF. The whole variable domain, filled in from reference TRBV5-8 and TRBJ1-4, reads EAGVTQSPTHLIKTRGQQATLRCSPISGHTSVYWYQQALGLGLQFLLWYDEGEERNRGNFPPRFSGRQFPNYSSELNVNALELEDSALYLCASSRDRGTEKLFFGSGTQLSVL.

The CDR3 reads CASSRVETVPYEQYF. The CDR3 DNA sequence: TGCGCCAGCAGCAGGGTGGAGACAGTACCCTACGAGCAGTACTTC. The chain employs TRBV5-1 and TRBJ2-7; maybe TRBD1 (5 bases). V was shortened by 4 bases and J by 2 bases, with 16 bases between the two germline ends. CDR1 and CDR2 from the germline V gene are SGHRS and YFSETQ. This CDR3 comprises 15 residues.

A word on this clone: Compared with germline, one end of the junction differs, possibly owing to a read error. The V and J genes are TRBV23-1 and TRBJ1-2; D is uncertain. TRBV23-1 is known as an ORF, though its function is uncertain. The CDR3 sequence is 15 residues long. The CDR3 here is CASSCSELRRKTYGF. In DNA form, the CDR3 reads TGCGCCAGCAGTTGTTCAGAGCTACGCAGAAAGACCTATGGCTTC.

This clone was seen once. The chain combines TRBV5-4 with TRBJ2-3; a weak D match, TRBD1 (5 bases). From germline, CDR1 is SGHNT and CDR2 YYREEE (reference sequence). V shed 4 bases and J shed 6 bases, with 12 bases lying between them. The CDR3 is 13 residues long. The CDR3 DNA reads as TGTGCCAGCAGCCCGACAGCCTGGGATACGCAGTATTTT. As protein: CASSPTAWDTQYF. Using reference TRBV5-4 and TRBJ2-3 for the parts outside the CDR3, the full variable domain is ETGVTQSPTHLIKTRGQQVTLRCSSQSGHNTVSWYQQALGQGPQFIFQYYREEENGRGNFPPRFSGLQFPNYSSELNVNALELDDSALYLCASSPTAWDTQYFGPGTRLTVL.

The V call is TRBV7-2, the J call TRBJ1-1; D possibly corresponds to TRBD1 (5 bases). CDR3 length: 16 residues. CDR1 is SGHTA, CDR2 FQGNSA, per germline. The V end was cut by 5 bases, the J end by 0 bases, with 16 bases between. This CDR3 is CASSQSGRNMNTEAFF. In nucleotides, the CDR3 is TGTGCCAGCAGCCAATCGGGACGGAACATGAACACTGAAGCTTTCTTT.

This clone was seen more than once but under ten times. The CDR3 DNA follows: TGTGCCAGCAGTATTCACAGGAGTGATTCACCCCTCCACTTT. It specifies CASSIHRSDSPLHF. This chain links TRBV2 with TRBJ1-6; D may be TRBD1 (5 bases). CDR3 length equals 14 residues. CDR1 and CDR2 from the germline V gene are SNHLY and FYNNEI. With 5 bases removed from V and 8 bases from J, the gap between germline ends came to 13 bases. Drawing the rest from reference TRBV2 and TRBJ1-6, the complete variable domain is EPEVTQTPSHQVTQMGQEVILRCVPISNHLYFYWYRQILGQKVEFLVSFYNNEISEKSEIFDDQFSVERPDGSNFTLKIRSTKLEDSAMYFCASSIHRSDSPLHFGNGTRLTVT.

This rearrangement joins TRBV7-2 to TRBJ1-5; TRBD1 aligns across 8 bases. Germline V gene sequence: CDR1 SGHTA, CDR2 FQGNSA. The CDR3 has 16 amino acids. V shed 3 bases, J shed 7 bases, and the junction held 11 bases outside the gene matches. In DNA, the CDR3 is TGTGCCAGCAGCTTGTACAGGGGGGGAGTGGGCCAGCCCCAGCATTTT. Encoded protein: CASSLYRGGVGQPQHF.

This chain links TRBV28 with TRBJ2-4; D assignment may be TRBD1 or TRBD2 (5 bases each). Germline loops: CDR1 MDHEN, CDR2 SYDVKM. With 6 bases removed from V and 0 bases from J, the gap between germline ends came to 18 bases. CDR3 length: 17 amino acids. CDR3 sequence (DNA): TGTGCCAGCAGAGAACCGGGACGCGGCCCAGCCAAAAACATTCAGTACTTC. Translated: CASREPGRGPAKNIQYF.

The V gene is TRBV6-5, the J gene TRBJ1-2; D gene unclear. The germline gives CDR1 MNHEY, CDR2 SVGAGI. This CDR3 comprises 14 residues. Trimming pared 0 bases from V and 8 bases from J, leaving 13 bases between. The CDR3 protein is CASSYSSGPSGYTF. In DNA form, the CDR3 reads TGTGCCAGCAGTTACTCGTCGGGCCCTAGCGGCTACACCTTC.